What follows are 14 T cell receptor beta chains derived from one specimen sequenced in a study of CD4 and CD8 cells across lung adenocarcinoma regions. TCRdb redid the calling of the PCR reads with MiXCR, one entry per CDR3 protein. Among around 15,000 distinct CDR3 sequences listed, just under 55% were seen once. The specimen sequenced was CD8+ T cells from the center of a lung tumor. The receptors were sampled from a female donor with lung adenocarcinoma. The CD4 and CD8 labels of this study may be unreliable.

With respect to this clonotype: The germline gene is not matched at one end of the junction; a read error may be the cause. V and J are TRBV4-1 and TRBJ2-5, with D possibly TRBD2 on 7 matching bases. The germline gives CDR1 MGHRA, CDR2 YSYEKL. CDR3 length: 18 amino acids. CDR3 in amino acids: CASSQAGGGGRGTETQYF. As DNA, the CDR3 is TGCGCCAGCAGCCAAGCGGGCGGGGGCGGGCGAGGCACAGAGACGCAGTACTTC.

The chain joins TRBV6-5 to TRBJ1-2, with 7 bases identical to TRBD1. CDR3 length equals 14 residues. V lost 0 bases to trimming and J lost 7 bases; unmatched junction nucleotides: 5. Germline loops: CDR1 MNHEY, CDR2 SVGAGI. The chain's CDR3 is CASSYSDRASGYTF. The CDR3 nucleotides are TGTGCCAGCAGTTACTCAGACAGGGCCTCTGGCTACACCTTC.

V and J are TRBV6-1 and TRBJ2-5; TRBD2 might be the D (6 bases). Germline V CDR1 and CDR2: MNHNS, SASEGT. Trimming cost V 0 bases and J 4 bases, with 9 bases left between them. CDR3 size: 14 residues. The DNA of the CDR3 is TGTGCCAGCAGTGAAGCGCGGGACCCAGAGACCCAGTACTTC. It specifies CASSEARDPETQYF.

On this clonotype itself: The junction departs from the called germline gene at one end, perhaps through a read error. The genes are TRBV6-5 and TRBJ2-5; the D gene could be TRBD1 or TRBD2 (6 bases each). Germline V gene lookup returns CDR1 MNHEY and CDR2 SVGAGI. CDR3 length: 15 residues. CDR3 protein: CAGGYGGRGRETQYF. CDR3 coding DNA: TGTGCCGGGGGTTACGGGGGCCGGGGCCGAGAGACCCAGTATTTC.

For this clonotype: At one end the junction does not follow the germline gene, possibly because of a read error. The chain recombines TRBV6-1 with TRBJ2-3; 8 bases are a match to TRBD2. Germline CDR1 MNHNS, CDR2 SASEGT. The CDR3 contains 15 residues. The CDR3 is CGSSPGGGGTDTQYF. The DNA for the CDR3 is TGTGGCAGCAGTCCGGGGGGGGGGGGAACAGACACGCAGTATTTT.

The chain recombines TRBV6-1 with TRBJ2-2; 9 bases line up with TRBD2. CDR3 length: 15 amino acids. Per germline, CDR1 MNHNS and CDR2 SASEGT. Trimming removed 1 base from V and 4 bases from J; junction bases left unmatched: 1. CDR3 loop: CASSEEAGGTGELFF. DNA for the CDR3: TGTGCCAGCAGTGAAGAAGCGGGGGGCACCGGGGAGCTGTTTTTT.

This clonotype was detected only a few times. This chain joins TRBV4-1 and TRBJ1-5, with D possibly matching TRBD1 (6 bases). The germline gives CDR1 MGHRA, CDR2 YSYEKL. CDR3 length: 16 residues. The V gene lost 0 bases and the J gene lost 7 bases, with 16 bases spanning the gap. The DNA for the CDR3 is TGCGCCAGCAGCCAAGAAGAGTCAGGGGAAGGGCAGCCCCAGCATTTT. Its translation is CASSQEESGEGQPQHF.

This clonotype was picked up one time. The chain employs TRBV10-1 and TRBJ2-5; TRBD2 aligns across 10 bases. The CDR3 runs to 16 residues. J was trimmed by 1 base and V by 8 bases; bases with no gene match: 10. The germline V gene has CDR1 WNHNN and CDR2 SYGVQD (reference sequence). The CDR3 protein is CASGGSGGNGQETQYF. The CDR3 DNA follows: TGCGCCAGCGGGGGTAGCGGGGGGAATGGCCAAGAGACCCAGTACTTC.

This clonotype showed up many times. CDR3 bases: TGTGCCAGCAGCCAGGGGACAGGGGAGTTGGGCGGAAACACCATATATTTT. Translating gives CASSQGTGELGGNTIYF. The rearrangement links TRBV3-1 to TRBJ1-3; TRBD1 agrees at 10 bases. Trimming cost V 3 bases and J 4 bases; bases outside gene matches: 9. This CDR3 region has 17 residues. Germline V gives CDR1 LGHDT, CDR2 YNNKEL (reference sequence).

The V and J genes are TRBV10-1 and TRBJ1-6; no clear D. The V gene's germline CDR1 is WNHNN and CDR2 SYGVQD (reference sequence). V was pared by 10 bases and J by 5 bases, with 12 bases between. The CDR3 is 13 residues long. In DNA, the CDR3 is TGCGCCACCAAAACAAAGGATAATTCACCCCTCCACTTT. Translating it yields CATKTKDNSPLHF.

This clonotype was observed at least ten times. The chain employs TRBV6-5 and TRBJ2-7, with D perhaps being TRBD1 or TRBD2 (5 bases each). Trimming removed 0 bases at V and 2 bases at J, with 11 bases between. CDR3 length equals 15 residues. From germline, CDR1 is MNHEY and CDR2 SVGAGI. The CDR3 DNA reads TGTGCCAGCAGTTACTCGCACGGGACGGCCTACGAGCAGTACTTC. Encoded protein: CASSYSHGTAYEQYF.

This clonotype is judged medium-sized. The chain has TRBV6-1 and TRBJ2-7; TRBD1 aligns across 11 bases. With 1 base clipped from V and 3 bases from J, the junction kept 2 bases outside the gene matches. Looked up from germline, CDR1 is MNHNS and CDR2 is SASEGT. The CDR3 has 15 residues. CDR3 nucleotide sequence: TGTGCCAGCAGTGAAGTGGGGACAGGGGGCTACGAGCAGTACTTC. Translating it yields CASSEVGTGGYEQYF.

J is TRBJ2-1 and V is TRBV6-1, with D perhaps assigned TRBD1 or TRBD2 (5 bases each). Trimming took off 6 bases at V and 9 bases at J, with 21 bases between the two ends. CDR3 length equals 15 residues. Per the germline V gene, CDR1 is MNHNS and CDR2 is SASEGT. The DNA of the CDR3 is TGTGCCAGCAGCACGGGGCCCAACCTGGGGCTTGAGCAGTTCTTC. Translation gives CASSTGPNLGLEQFF.

This clonotype has a count of ten or more. The rearrangement links TRBV6-5 to TRBJ1-1, with D maybe TRBD1 (5 bases). Germline values: CDR1 MNHEY, CDR2 SVGAGI. The germline V and J ends were trimmed by 2 bases and 5 bases, with 12 bases remaining between them. The CDR3 is 14 residues long. The CDR3 reads CASSYLFRGTEAFF. The CDR3 DNA reads TGTGCCAGCAGTTACCTCTTTCGGGGGACTGAAGCTTTCTTT.